Below, one T cell receptor (beta chain) is given with its context. The target of this receptor is not known. Base qualities are not at hand, and no much larger clone is one base apart. The data are from a study of shared clonotypes between healthy human individuals (dated by TCRdb to the early 2020s). Background on the whole study: The cohort comprised two women and three men aged 18 to 49 years. Per donor, three plates each were used for CD4 naive and CD4 memory, two for CD8 naive, and one for CD8 memory. To estimate repertoire size and how much clonotype sharing occurs between individuals, the study deeply sequenced the blood TCR repertoires of about five healthy adults. Different laboratories and diverse techniques were used to prepare libraries and sequence TCR repertoires, to increase sequencing depth and limit assay-specific biases. Each donor's leukapheresis produced roughly between roughly 0.9 and 8.9 billion PBMCs. Results the study describes overall, beyond this receptor: Sharing across a handful of donors was observed for about 5% of naive CD4, under 4% of naive CD8, 2% to 2.5% of memory CD4, and around 0.44% of memory CD8 clonotypes. Pairwise subsampling indicated that sequencing depth was expected to affect the degree of clonotype sharing among donors. Rarefaction of sorted-subset datasets indicated incomplete sequencing despite the large sequencing depth. Estimated clonotype richness was generally larger for naive than for memory subsets. Sampling was limited to blood, and TCR repertoires in tissue likely differ from TCR repertoires in blood. The small number of donors limited the genetic and exposure-history diversity represented. Compared with non-shared clonotypes, the clonotypes found in all four sorted-subset donors had higher generation probabilities.

TCR CDR3 regions were amplified from genomic DNA by multiplex PCR using the deep immunoSEQ assay. Extracted genomic DNA from each cell subset was spread evenly across all wells of several immunoSEQ 96-well plates, with each plate serving as a replicate. For sorted subsets, roughly 200 ng of genomic DNA, equivalent to 30,000 or so T cell genomes, went into each replicate PCR. Purified libraries were measured with a Qubit 3.0 fluorometer, size-checked on a Bioanalyzer 2100, and measured again with the KAPA Library Quantification kit. Each immunoSEQ 96-well plate was sequenced on its own single-read 150-cycle Illumina NextSeq 550 flow cell. In the original analysis: Because the immunoSEQ output held only junctional sequences and lacked quality scores, the filtering could not match the filtering applied to full-length reads. To assign V/J genes and CDR3, sequences were annotated using PyIR, a Python wrapper for IgBLAST v1.9, with IMGT germline references. Reads were removed for weak V/J assignments (E-value above 1e-6), missing CDR3, stop codons, out-of-frame junctions, or ambiguous translated residues. V3J clonotypes were defined as sequences sharing the same inferred V gene, J gene, and CDR3 amino acid sequence. To compute the percentage overlap between repertoires, the number of shared unique clonotypes was divided by the size of the smaller repertoire. RTK rarefaction, the Chao1 estimator, and Recon v2.1 estimates of unobserved clonotypes were used to assess repertoire richness. Generation probabilities for all TCRbeta clonotypes obtained by the gDNA method from four donors were computed using OLGA. Held by TCRdb, this immuneACCESS table contains in-frame sequences only and omits some clones. Under half of the omission traces to an unresolved V gene where checked; the cause of the rest is unknown. Clone size and V and J calls were adopted from that table, with D and trimming inferred from the DNA. A total of a few hundred thousand clones appear in this sample, approximately 79% of them only once. Approximately 10% of the sample belongs to the ten largest clones.

The donors were healthy, HIV-negative adults with no recently reported acute infections or vaccinations. All donors were Caucasian adults living in Nashville, Tennessee, USA. CD4+ T cells were enriched by magnetic negative selection; naive cells were then positively selected on CD45RA, and the negative fraction formed the memory subset. Blood was obtained by leukapheresis, after which PBMCs were separated by Ficoll-Histopaque density gradient centrifugation and cryopreserved in liquid nitrogen vapor phase. Analytical flow cytometry was used to check the purity and quantity of every magnetically sorted T cell population. Each sorted fraction had its genomic DNA isolated and then quantified by UV absorbance on a Nanodrop 2000c. This TCR derives from a man aged 25-45 years in good health. Source material: memory CD4+ T cells sorted from blood. The sample's cell subset or site, from its label and the paper: CD45RA-negative fraction.

The sequenced DNA is TGTGCCAGCTCCTTGTCCAGCTCCTACGAGCAGTACTTC. Its amino acids are CASSLSSSYEQYF. The chain joins TRBV18 to TRBJ2-7; no confident D gene assignment can be made. Trimming takes 6 bases from V and 0 bases from J, and the germline ends sit 9 bases apart. Including cysteine and phenylalanine, the CDR3 has 13 amino acids. Only the CDR3 DNA stays, 39 bases, in frame from base 1. The CDR1 and CDR2 encoded by the germline V gene are KGHSH and LQKENI.